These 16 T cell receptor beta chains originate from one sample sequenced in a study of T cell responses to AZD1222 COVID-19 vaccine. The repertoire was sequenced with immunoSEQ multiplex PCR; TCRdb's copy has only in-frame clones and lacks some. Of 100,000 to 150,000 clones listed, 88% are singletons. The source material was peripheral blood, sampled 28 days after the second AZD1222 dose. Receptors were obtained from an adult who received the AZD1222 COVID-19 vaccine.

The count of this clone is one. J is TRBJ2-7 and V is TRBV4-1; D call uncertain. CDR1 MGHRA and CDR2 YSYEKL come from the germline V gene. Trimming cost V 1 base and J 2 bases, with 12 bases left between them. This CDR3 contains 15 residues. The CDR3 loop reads CASSQVGLGPYEQYF. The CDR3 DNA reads TGCGCCAGCAGCCAAGTTGGGCTAGGCCCCTACGAGCAGTACTTC.

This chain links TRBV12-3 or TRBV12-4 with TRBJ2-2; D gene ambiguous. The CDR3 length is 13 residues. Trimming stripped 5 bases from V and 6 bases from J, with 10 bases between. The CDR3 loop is CASSTYRAGELFF. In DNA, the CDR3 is TGTGCCAGCAGTACCTACAGAGCCGGGGAGCTGTTTTTT.

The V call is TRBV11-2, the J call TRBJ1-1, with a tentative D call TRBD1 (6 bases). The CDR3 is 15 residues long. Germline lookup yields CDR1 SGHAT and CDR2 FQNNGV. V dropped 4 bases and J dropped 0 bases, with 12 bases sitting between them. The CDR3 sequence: CASSYLTGLNTEAFF. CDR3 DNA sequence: TGTGCCAGCAGCTACCTAACAGGGTTGAACACTGAAGCTTTCTTT.

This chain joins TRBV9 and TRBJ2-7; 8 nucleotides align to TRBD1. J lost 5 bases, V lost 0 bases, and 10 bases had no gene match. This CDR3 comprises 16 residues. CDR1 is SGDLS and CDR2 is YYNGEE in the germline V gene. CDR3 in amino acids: CASSVAPGQGSDEQYF. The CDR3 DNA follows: TGTGCCAGCAGCGTAGCCCCCGGACAGGGCTCAGACGAGCAGTACTTC.

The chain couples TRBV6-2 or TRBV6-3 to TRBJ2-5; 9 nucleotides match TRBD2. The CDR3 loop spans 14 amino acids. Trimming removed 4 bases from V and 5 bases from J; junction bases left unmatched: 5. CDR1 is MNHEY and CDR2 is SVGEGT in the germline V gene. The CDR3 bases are TGTGCCAGCAGTTCTTTAGCGGGAGTGGAGACCCAGTACTTC. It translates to CASSSLAGVETQYF.

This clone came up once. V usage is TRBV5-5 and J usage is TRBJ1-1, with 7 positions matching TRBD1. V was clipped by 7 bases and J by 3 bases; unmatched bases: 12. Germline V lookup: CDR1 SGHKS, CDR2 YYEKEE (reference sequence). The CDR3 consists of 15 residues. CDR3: CASHWRGGADTEAFF. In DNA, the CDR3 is TGTGCCAGCCACTGGAGAGGGGGCGCCGACACTGAAGCTTTCTTT.

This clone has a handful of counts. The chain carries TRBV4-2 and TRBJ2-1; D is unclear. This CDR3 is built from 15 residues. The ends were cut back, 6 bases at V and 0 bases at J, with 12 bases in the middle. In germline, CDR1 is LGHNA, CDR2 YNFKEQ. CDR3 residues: CASRLGPLSYNEQFF. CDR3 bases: TGTGCCAGCAGGCTAGGGCCCCTCTCCTACAATGAGCAGTTCTTC.

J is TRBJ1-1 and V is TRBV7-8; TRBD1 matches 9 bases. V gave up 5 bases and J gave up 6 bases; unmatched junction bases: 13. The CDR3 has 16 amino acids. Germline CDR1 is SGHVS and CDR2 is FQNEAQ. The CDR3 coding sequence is TGTGCCAGCAGCCCCCTACAGGGGGCCCGGGGCGCTGAAGCTTTCTTT. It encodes CASSPLQGARGAEAFF.

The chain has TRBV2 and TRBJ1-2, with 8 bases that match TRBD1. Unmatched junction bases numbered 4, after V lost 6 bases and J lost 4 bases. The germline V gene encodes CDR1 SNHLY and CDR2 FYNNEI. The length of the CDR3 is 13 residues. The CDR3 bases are TGTGCCAGCAGACGGGACAGGACCTATGGCTACACCTTC. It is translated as CASRRDRTYGYTF. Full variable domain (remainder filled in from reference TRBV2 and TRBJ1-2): EPEVTQTPSHQVTQMGQEVILRCVPISNHLYFYWYRQILGQKVEFLVSFYNNEISEKSEIFDDQFSVERPDGSNFTLKIRSTKLEDSAMYFCASRRDRTYGYTFGSGTRLTVV.

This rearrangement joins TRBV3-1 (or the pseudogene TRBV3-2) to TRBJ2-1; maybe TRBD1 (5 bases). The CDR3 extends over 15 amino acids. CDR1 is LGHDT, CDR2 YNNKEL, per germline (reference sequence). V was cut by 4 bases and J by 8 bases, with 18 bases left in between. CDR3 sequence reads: CASSPSGRQGDEQFF. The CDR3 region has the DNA TGTGCCAGCAGCCCTTCCGGCCGACAAGGGGATGAGCAGTTCTTC.

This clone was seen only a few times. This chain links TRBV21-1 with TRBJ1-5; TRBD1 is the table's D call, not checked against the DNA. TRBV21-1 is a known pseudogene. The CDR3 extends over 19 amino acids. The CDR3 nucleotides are TGTGCCAGCAGCAAAGGCTTGTGCACAGGGAGACCTAGCAATCAGCCCCAGCATTTT. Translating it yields CASSKGLCTGRPSNQPQHF.

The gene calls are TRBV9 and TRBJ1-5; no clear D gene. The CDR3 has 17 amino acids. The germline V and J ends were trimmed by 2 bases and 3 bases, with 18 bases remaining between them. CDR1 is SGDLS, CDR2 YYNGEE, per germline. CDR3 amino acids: CASSVNKFLTFNQPQHF. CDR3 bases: TGTGCCAGCAGCGTGAACAAATTCCTCACTTTCAATCAGCCCCAGCATTTT.

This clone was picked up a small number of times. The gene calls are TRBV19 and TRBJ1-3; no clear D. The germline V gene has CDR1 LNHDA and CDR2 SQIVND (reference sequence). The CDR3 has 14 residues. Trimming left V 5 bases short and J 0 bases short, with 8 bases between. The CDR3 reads CASSATGSGNTIYF. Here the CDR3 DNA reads TGTGCCAGTAGTGCCACGGGCTCTGGAAACACCATATATTTT.

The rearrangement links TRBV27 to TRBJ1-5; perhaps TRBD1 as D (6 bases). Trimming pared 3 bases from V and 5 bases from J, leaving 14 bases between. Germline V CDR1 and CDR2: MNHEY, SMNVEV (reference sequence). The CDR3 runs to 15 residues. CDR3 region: CASSFMPGAHQPQHF. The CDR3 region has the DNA TGTGCCAGCAGTTTCATGCCAGGGGCCCATCAGCCCCAGCATTTT.

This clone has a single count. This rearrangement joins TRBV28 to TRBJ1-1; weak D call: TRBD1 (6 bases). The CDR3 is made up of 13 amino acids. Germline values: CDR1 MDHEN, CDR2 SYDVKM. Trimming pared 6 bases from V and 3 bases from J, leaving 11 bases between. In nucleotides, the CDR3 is TGTGCCAGCAGCCCAGGGGCGTACACTGAAGCTTTCTTT. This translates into CASSPGAYTEAFF.

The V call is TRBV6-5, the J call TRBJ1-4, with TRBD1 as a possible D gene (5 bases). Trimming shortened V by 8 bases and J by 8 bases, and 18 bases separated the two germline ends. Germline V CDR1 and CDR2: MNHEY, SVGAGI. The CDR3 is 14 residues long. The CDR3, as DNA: TGTGCCAGCGAAAGAAGACAGCCCGGGGAAAAACTGTTTTTT. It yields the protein CASERRQPGEKLFF.